Listed below are T cell receptor beta chains from one sample, sequenced in a study of OX40 agonist ivuxolimab in advanced cancers. The table came from immunoSEQ multiplex PCR; TCRdb's copy has only in-frame clones and leaves some out. The table shows roughly 42,000 clones, with 75% to 90% occurring only once. The source was CD4+ or CD8+ T cells sorted from blood, collected in a trial of the OX40 agonist ivuxolimab. Receptor source: an adult with an advanced solid tumor such as melanoma, head and neck, liver or kidney cancer. Both conserved end residues are part of each CDR3. Fields, in order: J gene, clone size, V gene, CDR3 protein. Clone size, where shown, is once, few, many, or a class for clones that have expanded.

TRBJ1-1	NA	TRBV5-1	CASSLGTEAFF
TRBJ2-2	once	TRBV2	CAARGTGELFF
TRBJ2-7	NA	TRBV28	CASRVTSGRVNEQYF
TRBJ1-1	many	TRBV7-9	CASSRDLMGTEAFF
TRBJ1-1	NA	TRBV5-4	CASSLEVGITEAFF
TRBJ2-7	NA	TRBV11-1	CASSLAQGGSHYEQYF
TRBJ1-1	once	TRBV4-3	CASSPAQGRGEAFF
TRBJ1-2	NA	TRBV11-2	CASSFTTNYGYTF
TRBJ2-7	NA	TRBV6-6	CASSLAPPYEQYF
TRBJ1-5	NA	TRBV6-1	CASSLGGEPQHF
TRBJ2-5	NA	TRBV27	CASSPTGFVPGWQYF
TRBJ2-1	NA	TRBV2	CASSEYRGGNEQFF
TRBJ2-7	once	TRBV4-1	CASSPQLLGEQYF
TRBJ1-1	once	TRBV4-1	CASSQDGRWVTEAFF
TRBJ1-1	NA	TRBV14	CASSQGDTGTAVAFF
TRBJ1-1	NA	TRBV6-1	CASSERDARNTEAFF
TRBJ1-1	NA	TRBV6-6	CASRSPGLAEAFF
TRBJ2-2	NA	TRBV12-5	CASGQGGTGELFF
TRBJ2-7	NA	TRBV10-3	CAISERSDEQYF
TRBJ2-6	NA	TRBV5-1	CASSPWTGANVLTF
TRBJ2-1	NA	TRBV7-2	CASSPWTAYNEQFF
TRBJ1-2	NA	TRBV5-4	CASSILGGRGYTF
TRBJ1-1	NA	TRBV6-1	CASSPFGGTEAFF
TRBJ2-1	NA	TRBV7-6	CASSGGGNEQFF
TRBJ2-3	NA	TRBV7-6	CASSSLPRTSGRDTDTQYF
TRBJ2-3	NA	TRBV7-6	CASSSPLRTSTDTQYF
TRBJ2-7	NA	TRBV19	CASSIGAGYSYEQYF
TRBJ2-5	NA	TRBV7-9	CASSVTSEETQYF
TRBJ2-3	NA	TRBV10-3	CAIRGGSTDTQYF
TRBJ2-1	NA	TRBV7-6	CASSRGDTPYNEQFF
TRBJ1-4	once	TRBV7-9	CASSLTNWDRTEEKLFF
TRBJ2-1	NA	TRBV6-6	CASSHTRVRVREQFF
TRBJ2-7	NA	TRBV4-1	CASRGDGSYEQYF
TRBJ1-2	NA	TRBV28	CASTTTESYGYTF
TRBJ2-1	NA	TRBV27	CASSLSGGLGEQFF
TRBJ2-7	once	TRBV6-5	CASSLTGYGTYEQYF
TRBJ2-1	few	TRBV28	CASTLLAGRHEQFF
TRBJ1-2	once	TRBV9	CASSVGGDLWSYTF
TRBJ2-7	NA	TRBV7-6	CASSGEPYEQYF
TRBJ2-1	NA	TRBV29-1	CSVDSGDYNEQFF